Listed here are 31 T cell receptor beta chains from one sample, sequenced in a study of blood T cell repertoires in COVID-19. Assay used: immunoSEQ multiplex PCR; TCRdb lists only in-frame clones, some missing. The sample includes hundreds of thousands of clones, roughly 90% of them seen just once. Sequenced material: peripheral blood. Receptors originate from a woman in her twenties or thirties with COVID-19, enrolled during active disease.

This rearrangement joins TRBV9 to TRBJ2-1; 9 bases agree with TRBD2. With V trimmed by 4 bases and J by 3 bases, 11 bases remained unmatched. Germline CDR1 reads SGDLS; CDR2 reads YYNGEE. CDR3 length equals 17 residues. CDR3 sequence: CASSSGRASGNYNEQFF. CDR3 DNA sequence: TGTGCCAGCAGCTCCGGCCGGGCTAGCGGGAACTACAATGAGCAGTTCTTC.

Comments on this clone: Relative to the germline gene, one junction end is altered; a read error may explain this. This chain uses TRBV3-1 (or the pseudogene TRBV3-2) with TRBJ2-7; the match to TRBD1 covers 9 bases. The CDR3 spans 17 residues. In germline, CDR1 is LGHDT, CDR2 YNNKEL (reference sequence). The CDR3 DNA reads TGTGCCAGCAGCCAAGTTTTTACTCCGGGACAGGGAAGGTTTAGGGACTTC. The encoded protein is CASSQVFTPGQGRFRDF.

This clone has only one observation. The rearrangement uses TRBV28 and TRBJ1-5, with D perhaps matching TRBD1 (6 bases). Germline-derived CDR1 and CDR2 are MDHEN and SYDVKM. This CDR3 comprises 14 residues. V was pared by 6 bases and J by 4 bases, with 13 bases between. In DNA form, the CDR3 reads TGTGCCAGCAGGGGAAGGACAGCAAATCAGCCCCAGCATTTT. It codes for CASRGRTANQPQHF.

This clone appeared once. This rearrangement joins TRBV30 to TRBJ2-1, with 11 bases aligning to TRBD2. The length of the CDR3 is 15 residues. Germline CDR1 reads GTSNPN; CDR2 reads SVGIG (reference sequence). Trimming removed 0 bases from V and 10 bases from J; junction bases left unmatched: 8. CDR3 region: CAWSVVSSGRREQFF. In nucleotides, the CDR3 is TGTGCCTGGAGTGTGGTGTCTAGCGGGAGGCGCGAGCAGTTCTTC. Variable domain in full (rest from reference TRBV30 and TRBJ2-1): SQTIHQWPATLVQPVGSPLSLECTVEGTSNPNLYWYRQAAGRGLQLLFYSVGIGQISSEVPQNLSASRPQDRQFILSSKKLLLSDSGFYLCAWSVVSSGRREQFFGPGTRLTVL.

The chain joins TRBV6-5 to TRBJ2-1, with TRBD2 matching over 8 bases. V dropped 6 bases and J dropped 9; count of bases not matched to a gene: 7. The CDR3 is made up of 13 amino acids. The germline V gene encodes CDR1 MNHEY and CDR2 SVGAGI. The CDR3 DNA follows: TGTGCCAGCAGACCGATAGCGGGACTTGAGCAGTTCTTC. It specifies CASRPIAGLEQFF.

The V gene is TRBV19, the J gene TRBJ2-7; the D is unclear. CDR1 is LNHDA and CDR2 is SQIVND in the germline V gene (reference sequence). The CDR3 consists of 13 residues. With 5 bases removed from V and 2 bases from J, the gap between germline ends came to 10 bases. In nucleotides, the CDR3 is TGTGCCAGTAGTGATGGCCCAACCTACGAGCAGTACTTC. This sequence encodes CASSDGPTYEQYF.

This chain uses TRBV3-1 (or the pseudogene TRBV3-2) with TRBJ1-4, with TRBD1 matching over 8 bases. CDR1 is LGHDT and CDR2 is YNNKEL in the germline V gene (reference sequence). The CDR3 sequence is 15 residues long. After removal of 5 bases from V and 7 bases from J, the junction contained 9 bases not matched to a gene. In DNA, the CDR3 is TGTGCCAGCAGCTCCCCGCACAGGGGGTTTGAAAAACTGTTTTTT. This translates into CASSSPHRGFEKLFF.

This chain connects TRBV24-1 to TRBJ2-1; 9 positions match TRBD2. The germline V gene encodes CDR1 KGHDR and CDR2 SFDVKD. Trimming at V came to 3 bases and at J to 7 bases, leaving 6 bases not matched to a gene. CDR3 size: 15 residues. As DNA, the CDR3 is TGTGCCACCAGTGATCTGAGCGGGAGGCGAAATGAGCAGTTCTTC. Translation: CATSDLSGRRNEQFF.

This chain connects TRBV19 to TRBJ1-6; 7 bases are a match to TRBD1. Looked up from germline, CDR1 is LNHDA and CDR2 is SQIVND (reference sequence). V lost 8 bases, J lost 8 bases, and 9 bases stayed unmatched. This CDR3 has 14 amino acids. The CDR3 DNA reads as TGTGCCAGTCGGAGACAGGGACCGGATTCACCCCTCCACTTT. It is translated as CASRRQGPDSPLHF.

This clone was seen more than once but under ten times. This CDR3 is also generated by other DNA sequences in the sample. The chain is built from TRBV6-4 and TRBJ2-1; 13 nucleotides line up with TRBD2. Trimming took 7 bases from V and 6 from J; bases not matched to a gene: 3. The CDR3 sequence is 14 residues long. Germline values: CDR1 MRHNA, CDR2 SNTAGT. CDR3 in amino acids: CASKRTSGSNEQFF. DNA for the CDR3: TGTGCCAGCAAACGGACTAGCGGGAGCAATGAGCAGTTCTTC.

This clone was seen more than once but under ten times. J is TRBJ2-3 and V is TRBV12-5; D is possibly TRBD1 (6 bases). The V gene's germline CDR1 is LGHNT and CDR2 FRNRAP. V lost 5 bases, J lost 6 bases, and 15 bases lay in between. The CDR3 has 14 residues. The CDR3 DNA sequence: TGTGCTAGTGGTCAAGGACAGCCGGGGGATACGCAGTATTTT. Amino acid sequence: CASGQGQPGDTQYF. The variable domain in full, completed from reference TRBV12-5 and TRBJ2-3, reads DARVTQTPRHKVTEMGQEVTMRCQPILGHNTVFWYRQTMMQGLELLAYFRNRAPLDDSGMPKDRFSAEMPDATLATLKIQPSEPRDSAVYFCASGQGQPGDTQYFGPGTRLTVL.

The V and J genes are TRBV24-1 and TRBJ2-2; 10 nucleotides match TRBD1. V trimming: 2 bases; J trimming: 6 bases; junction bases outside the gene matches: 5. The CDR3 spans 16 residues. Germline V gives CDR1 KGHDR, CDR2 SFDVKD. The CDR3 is CATSDYGTGEAGELFF. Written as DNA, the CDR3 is TGTGCCACCAGTGATTATGGGACAGGGGAGGCCGGGGAGCTGTTTTTT.

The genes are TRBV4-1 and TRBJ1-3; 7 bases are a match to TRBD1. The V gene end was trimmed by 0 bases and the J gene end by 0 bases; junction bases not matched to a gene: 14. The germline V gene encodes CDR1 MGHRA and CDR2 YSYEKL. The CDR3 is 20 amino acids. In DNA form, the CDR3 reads TGCGCCAGCAGCCAAGAGGGACAGCAAAAGCCAAGGGCCTCTGGAAACACCATATATTTT. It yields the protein CASSQEGQQKPRASGNTIYF.

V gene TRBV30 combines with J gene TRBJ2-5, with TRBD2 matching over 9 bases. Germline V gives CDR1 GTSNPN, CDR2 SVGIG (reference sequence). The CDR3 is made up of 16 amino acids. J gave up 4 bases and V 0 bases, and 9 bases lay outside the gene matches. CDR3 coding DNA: TGTGCCTGGAGTGTGGCGGGAGGGCCGGGGGGAGAGACCCAGTACTTC. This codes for CAWSVAGGPGGETQYF.

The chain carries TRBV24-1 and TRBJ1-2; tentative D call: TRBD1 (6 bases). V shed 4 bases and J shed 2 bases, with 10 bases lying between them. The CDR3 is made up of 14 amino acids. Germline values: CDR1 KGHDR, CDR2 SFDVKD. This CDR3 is CATSDWTENYGYTF. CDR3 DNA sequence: TGTGCCACCAGTGACTGGACAGAAAACTATGGCTACACCTTC.

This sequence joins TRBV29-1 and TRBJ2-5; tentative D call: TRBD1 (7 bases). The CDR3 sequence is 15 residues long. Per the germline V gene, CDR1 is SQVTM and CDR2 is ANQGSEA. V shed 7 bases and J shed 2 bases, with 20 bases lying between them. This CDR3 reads CSAGLGGQPQETQYF. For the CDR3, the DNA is TGCAGCGCTGGCTTGGGGGGACAGCCTCAAGAGACCCAGTACTTC.

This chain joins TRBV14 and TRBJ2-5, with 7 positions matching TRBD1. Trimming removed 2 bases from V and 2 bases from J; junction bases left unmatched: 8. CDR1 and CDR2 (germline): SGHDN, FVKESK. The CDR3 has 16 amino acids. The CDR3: CASSQTTRDRQETQYF. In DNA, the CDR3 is TGTGCCAGCAGCCAAACGACCCGGGACAGACAAGAGACCCAGTACTTC.

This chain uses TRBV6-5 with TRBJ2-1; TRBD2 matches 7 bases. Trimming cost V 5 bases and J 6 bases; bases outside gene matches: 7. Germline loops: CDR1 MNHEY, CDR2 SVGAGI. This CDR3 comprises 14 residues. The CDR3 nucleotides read TGTGCCAGCAGTCCTCTAGCGGCAGCCAATGAGCAGTTCTTC. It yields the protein CASSPLAAANEQFF.

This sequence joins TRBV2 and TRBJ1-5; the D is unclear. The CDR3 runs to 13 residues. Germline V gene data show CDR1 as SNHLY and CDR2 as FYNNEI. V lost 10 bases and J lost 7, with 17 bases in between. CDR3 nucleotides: TGTGCCACCCGCGGGAGGAGGCGCCAGCCCCAGCATTTT. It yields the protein CATRGRRRQPQHF.

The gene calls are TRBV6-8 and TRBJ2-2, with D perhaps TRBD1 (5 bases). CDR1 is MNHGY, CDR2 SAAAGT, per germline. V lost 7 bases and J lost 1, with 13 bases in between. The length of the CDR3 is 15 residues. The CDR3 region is CASMQGYLNTGELFF. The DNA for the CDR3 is TGTGCCAGCATGCAGGGCTACCTGAACACCGGGGAGCTGTTTTTT.

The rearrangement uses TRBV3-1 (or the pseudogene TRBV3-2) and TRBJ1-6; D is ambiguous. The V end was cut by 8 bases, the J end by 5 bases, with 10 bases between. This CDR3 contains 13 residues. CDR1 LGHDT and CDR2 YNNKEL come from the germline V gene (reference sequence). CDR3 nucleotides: TGTGCCAGCGGAAGAGGAAATAATTCACCCCTCCACTTT. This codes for CASGRGNNSPLHF.

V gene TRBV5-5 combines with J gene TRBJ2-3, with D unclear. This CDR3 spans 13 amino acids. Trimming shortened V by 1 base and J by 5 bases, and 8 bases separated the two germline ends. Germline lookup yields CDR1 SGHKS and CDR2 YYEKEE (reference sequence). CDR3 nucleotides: TGTGCCAGCAGCTTGTTAGTTGGAGATACGCAGTATTTT. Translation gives CASSLLVGDTQYF.

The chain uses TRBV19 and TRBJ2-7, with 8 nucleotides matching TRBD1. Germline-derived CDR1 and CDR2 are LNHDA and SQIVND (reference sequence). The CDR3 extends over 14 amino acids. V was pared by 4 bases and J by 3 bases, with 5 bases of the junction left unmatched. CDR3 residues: CASSRTGRYYEQYF. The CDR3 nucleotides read TGTGCCAGTAGTAGGACAGGGAGGTACTACGAGCAGTACTTC. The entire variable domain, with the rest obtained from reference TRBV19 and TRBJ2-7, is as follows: DGGITQSPKYLFRKEGQNVTLSCEQNLNHDAMYWYRQDPGQGLRLIYYSQIVNDFQKGDIAEGYSVSREKKESFPLTVTSAQKNPTAFYLCASSRTGRYYEQYFGPGTRLTVT.

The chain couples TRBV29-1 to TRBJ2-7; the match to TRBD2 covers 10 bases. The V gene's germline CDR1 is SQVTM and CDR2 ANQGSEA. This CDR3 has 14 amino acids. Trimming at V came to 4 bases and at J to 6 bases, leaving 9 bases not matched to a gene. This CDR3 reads CSVALAGASREQYF. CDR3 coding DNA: TGCAGCGTTGCCCTAGCGGGAGCAAGTCGCGAGCAGTACTTC.

CDR3 sequence: CASSPGRKGEQYF. In DNA, the CDR3 is TGTGCCAGCTCACCAGGGAGAAAGGGCGAGCAGTACTTC. The V gene is TRBV18, the J gene TRBJ2-7, with D tentatively TRBD2 (5 bases). V lost 2 bases and J 6 bases, leaving 11 bases between the germline ends. The CDR3 is 13 amino acids. The germline gives CDR1 KGHSH, CDR2 LQKENI.

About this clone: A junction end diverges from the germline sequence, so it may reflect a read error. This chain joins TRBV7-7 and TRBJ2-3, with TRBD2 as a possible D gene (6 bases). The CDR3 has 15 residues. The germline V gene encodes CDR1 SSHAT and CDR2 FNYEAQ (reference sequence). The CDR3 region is CASSLGDSRTDTQYF. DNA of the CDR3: TGTGCTAGCAGCTTGGGGGACTCACGGACAGATACGCAGTATTTT. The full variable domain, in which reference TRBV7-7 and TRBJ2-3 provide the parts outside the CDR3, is GAGVSQSPRYKVTKRGQDVTLRCDPISSHATLYWYQQALGQGPEFLTYFNYEAQPDKSGLPSDRFSAERPEGSISTLTIQRTEQRDSAMYRCASSLGDSRTDTQYFGPGTRLTVL.

The CDR3 region has the DNA TGTGCCAGCAGCTTAGCGGAGGAGGGGACAGATACGCAGTATTTT. Translating it yields CASSLAEEGTDTQYF. The rearrangement joins TRBV7-9 to TRBJ2-3, with D possibly matching TRBD2 (6 bases). The CDR3 length is 15 residues. V lost 0 bases and J lost 3, with 10 bases in between. From germline, CDR1 is SEHNR and CDR2 FQNEAQ (reference sequence).

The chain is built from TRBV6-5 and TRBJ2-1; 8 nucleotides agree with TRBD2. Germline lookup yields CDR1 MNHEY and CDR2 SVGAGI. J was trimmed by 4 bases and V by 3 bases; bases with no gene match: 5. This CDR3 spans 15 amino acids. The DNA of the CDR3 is TGTGCCAGCAGTTATCGGGAGGGCCCTTACAATGAGCAGTTCTTC. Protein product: CASSYREGPYNEQFF.

DNA of the CDR3: TGTGCCAGCAGCCCAGGGACTAGCGCTTCCTACGAGCAGTACTTC. It codes for CASSPGTSASYEQYF. The chain joins TRBV7-8 to TRBJ2-7; the match to TRBD2 covers 10 bases. J lost 1 base, V lost 5 bases, and 5 bases had no gene match. The CDR3 is 15 amino acids. Germline V gene lookup returns CDR1 SGHVS and CDR2 FQNEAQ.

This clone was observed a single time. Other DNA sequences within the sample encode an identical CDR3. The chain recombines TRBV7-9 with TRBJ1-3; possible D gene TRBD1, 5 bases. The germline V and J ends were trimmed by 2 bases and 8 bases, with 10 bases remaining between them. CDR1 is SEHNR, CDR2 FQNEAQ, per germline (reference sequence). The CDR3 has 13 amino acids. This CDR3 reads CASSLTGGDTIYF. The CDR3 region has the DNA TGTGCCAGCAGCTTAACGGGAGGGGACACCATATATTTT.

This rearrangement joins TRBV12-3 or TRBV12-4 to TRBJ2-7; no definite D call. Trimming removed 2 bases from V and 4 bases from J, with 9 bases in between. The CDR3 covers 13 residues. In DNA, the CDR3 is TGTGCCAGCAGTTTAAGCCAGGCGTACGAGCAGTACTTC. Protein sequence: CASSLSQAYEQYF.